This TCR beta chain originates from a study of beta chain features in type 1 diabetes. Findings of the study overall: Among patients with Type 1 diabetes, TCRB CDR3s were moderately but significantly shorter in every one of the four CD4+ subsets.

Trimming left V 6 bases short and J 3 bases short, with 26 bases between. This CDR3 region has 18 residues. CDR1 is SNHLY and CDR2 is FYNNEI in the germline V gene. TCRB transcripts that were expressed got sequenced, as all of the isolated RNA had been reverse transcribed. Profiling relied on immunoSEQ multiplex PCR, and the TCRdb table lists in-frame clones only, not all of them. The table records 850,000 to 900,000 clones, roughly 15% of them present only once. Sorted populations all exceeded 98% purity. About this clone: As yet, its antigen is unknown.

This clonotype was obtained from a woman under 30 in good health. The V call is TRBV2, the J call TRBJ2-5, with a possible D match to TRBD1 (6 bases). Sequenced: naive CD4+ T cells from blood. The CDR3 nucleotides read TGTGCCAGCAGGGGATACCCCGGGACAACGTTGGGCAAAGAGACCCAGTACTTC. Protein product: CASRGYPGTTLGKETQYF.